Listed below are T cell receptor beta chains from one sample, sequenced in a study of shared clonotypes between healthy human individuals. Sequencing was performed with immunoSEQ multiplex PCR; in TCRdb, only in-frame clones are kept and a portion is missing. Among about a million clones listed, around 80% were seen once. Sequencing input: memory CD4+ T cells sorted from blood. These receptors originate from a man aged 18-30 years in good health. The CDR3 runs from the conserved cysteine through the conserved F or W. A D gene is named only where the DNA matches it firmly. Where a row states a size, it is once, few, many or the class of an expanded clone; other rows omit it.

DNA,CDR3,D,size,J,V
TGTGCCAGCAGCCGGGGGGTGGGGCCAGCTAACTATGGCTACACCTTC,CASSRGVGPANYGYTF,NA,NA,TRBJ1-2,TRBV11-2
TGTGCCAGCAGTCCGTTCCGGCGAATCTACGAGCAGTACTTC,CASSPFRRIYEQYF,NA,NA,TRBJ2-7,TRBV28
TGTGCCAGCAGCCCCTTACCGGGACAGGGTCTCTTCTATGGCTACACCTTC,CASSPLPGQGLFYGYTF,TRBD1,NA,TRBJ1-2,TRBV7-2
TGCGCCAGCAGCATGACGGGGACTAGCGGGAGGACAGATACGCAGTATTTT,CASSMTGTSGRTDTQYF,TRBD2,NA,TRBJ2-3,TRBV5-1
TGTGCCAGCAGGGTTGGGACGGTAAATGAGCAGTTCTTC,CASRVGTVNEQFF,NA,NA,TRBJ2-1,TRBV6-1
TGCGCCAGCAGCCCCGGGGGTGGGACAGATACGCAGTATTTT,CASSPGGGTDTQYF,NA,NA,TRBJ2-3,TRBV5-1
TGTGCCAGCAGTGACCCGCGCGGGTTTCAGCCCCAGCATTTT,CASSDPRGFQPQHF,NA,once,TRBJ1-5,TRBV2
TGTGCCAGCAGCTCATTCGACCGCGCTGAAGCTTTCTTT,CASSSFDRAEAFF,NA,NA,TRBJ1-1,TRBV9
TGTGCCAGCAGAAAGACGGCGAGCTCCTACAATGAGCAGTTCTTC,CASRKTASSYNEQFF,NA,NA,TRBJ2-1,TRBV6-6
TGCGCCAGCAGTAAAGAGACTAGCGGGTACACAGATACGCAGTATTTT,CASSKETSGYTDTQYF,TRBD2,NA,TRBJ2-3,TRBV4-1
TGTGCCAGCAGCCGAGGATACGAGCAGTACTTC,CASSRGYEQYF,NA,NA,TRBJ2-7,TRBV7-2
TGTGCTAGCAGCTTAGGCGGGAGGGGGCAAGAGACCCAGTACTTC,CASSLGGRGQETQYF,TRBD2,NA,TRBJ2-5,TRBV7-7
TGTGCCAGCAGACGCAGGGATAATTCACCCCTCCACTTT,CASRRRDNSPLHF,NA,NA,TRBJ1-6,TRBV6-6
TGTGCCAGCTCACCACTTAACCCGGGCCCGACTAACTATGGCTACACCTTC,CASSPLNPGPTNYGYTF,NA,NA,TRBJ1-2,TRBV18
TGTGCCAGCAGCTTATCCGCGGCCCAAGATACGCAGTATTTT,CASSLSAAQDTQYF,NA,NA,TRBJ2-3,TRBV7-2
TGTGCCATCGGGTTCACAGATACGCAGTATTTT,CAIGFTDTQYF,NA,NA,TRBJ2-3,TRBV10-3
TGTGCCATCAGTGATGAGACTAACTATGGCTACACCTTC,CAISDETNYGYTF,NA,NA,TRBJ1-2,TRBV10-3